This T cell receptor (beta chain) appears in the sequencing data of a study of response to subunit inactivated influenza vaccine. This clonotype occurred a few times. TCRdb analysed the RT-PCR reads with MiXCR anew, one entry per CDR3 protein. The data contain under 550,000 distinct CDR3 sequences, less than 7.5% of them seen just once; the ten biggest clones take up approximately 14%. Specimen: PBMCs from blood, collected less than 30 months after vaccination. The clonotype was recovered from a man in his fifties or sixties who received an inactivated influenza vaccine.

CDR3: CSARDWQGKVESQPQHF. The CDR3 region has the DNA TGCAGTGCTAGAGATTGGCAGGGGAAGGTTGAGAGTCAGCCCCAGCATTTT. This sequence joins TRBV20-1 and TRBJ1-5; maybe TRBD1 (6 bases). The V end lost 0 bases, the J end lost 6 bases, and 21 bases lay between the germline ends. Germline CDR1 is DFQATT and CDR2 is SNEGSKA (reference sequence). The CDR3 is made up of 17 amino acids.